Listed below are T cell receptor beta chains from one sample, sequenced in a study of T cells in Graves' hyperthyroidism and ophthalmopathy. One entry per CDR3 protein results from TCRdb running MiXCR on the multiplex PCR reads. The repertoire includes about 840,000 distinct CDR3 sequences, 38% of them detected once, and 7.5% to 9.5% sits in the top ten. The sequenced sample consisted of blood. The origin of the receptors is a man aged 18-30 years with Graves' hyperthyroidism. The CDR3 runs from the conserved cysteine through the conserved F or W. D genes are given only for firm matches. The listing skips clone size in some rows; elsewhere it reads once, few, many or a size class.

j_gene	d_gene	v_gene	abundance	CDR3nt	CDR3aa
TRBJ2-7	TRBD1	TRBV5-1	-	TGCGCCAGCAGCCTTGGAAGGACAGGGGACGAGCAGTACTTC	CASSLGRTGDEQYF
TRBJ2-7	TRBD1	TRBV20-1	-	TGCAGTGCTAGACCTCCGGGACAGGGATACCACGAGCAGTACTTC	CSARPPGQGYHEQYF
TRBJ1-1	-	TRBV5-1	-	TGCGCCAGCAGCTTGGAGGTGGGGGAACCTGAAGCTTTCTTT	CASSLEVGEPEAFF
TRBJ1-5	-	TRBV20-1	few	TGCAGTGCCCCGAGCCCGAGCAGGCCCCAGCATTTT	CSAPSPSRPQHF
TRBJ2-5	TRBD2	TRBV20-1	-	TGCAGTGCTAGAGATCGGGAGGGGATCGGAGAGACCCAGTACTTC	CSARDREGIGETQYF
TRBJ2-7	TRBD2	TRBV12-3/TRBV12-4	few	TGTGCCAGCAGTCTAACGAGCGGGAAGGGGTTCGAGCAGTACTTC	CASSLTSGKGFEQYF
TRBJ2-5	TRBD2	TRBV25-1	-	TGTGCCAGCAGTGATGGACCGCATCCCCTGACTAGCGGGCGGGAGACCCAGTACTTC	CASSDGPHPLTSGRETQYF
TRBJ2-5	-	TRBV7-3	-	TGTGCCAGCAGCTTAACCATAGACAGCGCTGAGACCCAGTACTTC	CASSLTIDSAETQYF
TRBJ1-2	-	TRBV14	-	TGTGCCAGCAGCCAAGATCGGTACATCGGGGCACCTCATTATGGCTACACCTTC	CASSQDRYIGAPHYGYTF
TRBJ1-1	-	TRBV9	many	TGTGCCAGCAGCGTCCGGGTTGGCGCTGAAGCTTTCTTT	CASSVRVGAEAFF
TRBJ2-2	-	TRBV5-1	-	TGCGCCAGCAGCGGATGGCCTACAGCGACCCCCGGGGAGCTGTTTTTT	CASSGWPTATPGELFF
TRBJ1-5	-	TRBV7-7	many	TGTGCTAGCAGAACAACAGGGATCCAGCCCCAGCATTTT	CASRTTGIQPQHF
TRBJ2-7	TRBD1	TRBV25-1	-	TGTGCCAGCAGTTTGCTTAACAGGGGAAGCTACGAGCAGTACTTC	CASSLLNRGSYEQYF
TRBJ1-4	TRBD1	TRBV9	-	TGTGCCAGCAGCGTGTACAGGGGTCCCAATGAAAAACTGTTTTTT	CASSVYRGPNEKLFF
TRBJ1-4	-	TRBV4-1	-	TGCGCCAGCAGCCAAGCTAGCCATCGCCAGGAAAAACTGTTTTTT	CASSQASHRQEKLFF
TRBJ2-2	-	TRBV29-1	few	TGCAGCGTTGTTGAGGGGTCCACCGGGGAGCTGTTTTTT	CSVVEGSTGELFF